Described below is a single TCR beta chain sequence and its context. Its target is not known. Other nucleotide sequences from this sample produce the same CDR3. This entry comes from a study of shared clonotypes between healthy human individuals. Points from the study as a whole: Naive subsets tended to show greater estimated richness than memory subsets.

CD4+ cells were split into CD45RA+ naive and CD45RA-negative memory subsets. Clones were sequenced by immunoSEQ multiplex PCR, and TCRdb holds only the in-frame ones, with some missing. The sample yields around 510,000 clones, 90% to 97% seen once. CDR3 length equals 12 residues. Germline loops: CDR1 KGHSH, CDR2 LQKENI. V lost 0 bases, J lost 6 bases, and 4 bases lay in between. Input material: naive CD4+ T cells sorted from blood. The subset was: CD45RA+ positively selected. V is TRBV18 and J is TRBJ2-3; D unclear. This clonotype originated in a woman in her thirties in good health. The CDR3: CASSPPTDTQYF. DNA of the CDR3: TGTGCCAGCTCACCACCGACGGATACGCAGTATTTT.